The 28 T cell receptor beta chains presented below share a single source sample, sequenced in a study of OX40 agonist ivuxolimab in advanced cancers. Libraries came from the immunoSEQ multiplex PCR assay. As stored in TCRdb, this immuneACCESS dataset retains in-frame rearrangements with V and J assigned. A fraction of the clones does not appear; measured against another copy, unresolved V genes explain less than half of the discrepancy, and the remainder lacks a known reason. The sample contains some 7,900 clones, about 80% of them found a single time. Roughly 18% of the sample is taken by the ten largest. Source: CD4+ or CD8+ T cells sorted from blood, taken in a trial of the OX40 agonist ivuxolimab. The receptors originated from an adult with an advanced solid tumor such as melanoma, head and neck, liver or kidney cancer.

This clone ranks as medium-sized. J is TRBJ2-3 and V is TRBV6-1; 12 nucleotides line up with TRBD2. There are 15 residues in the CDR3. Germline V CDR1 and CDR2: MNHNS, SASEGT. Trimming removed 2 bases from V and 4 bases from J; junction bases left unmatched: 1. The CDR3 loop is CASSELAGGPDTQYF. In nucleotides, the CDR3 is TGTGCCAGCAGTGAACTAGCGGGGGGGCCAGATACGCAGTATTTT.

With regard to this clone: Germline and junction disagree at one end, which may indicate a read error. The chain has TRBV7-6 and TRBJ2-7; D remains unclear. Germline V gives CDR1 SGHVS, CDR2 FNYEAQ. This CDR3 comprises 13 residues. The CDR3 here is CASSSGEPYERYF. In nucleotides, the CDR3 is TGTGCCAGCAGCTCTGGAGAGCCCTACGAGCGGTACTTC.

Worth noting for this clone: The DNA is left out, because the CDR3 cannot be placed on it with certainty; the CDR3 is given as TCRdb lists it. The CDR3 sequence is CASSFGAGSTDTQYF. The chain carries TRBV6-5 and TRBJ2-3. Germline loops: CDR1 MNHEY, CDR2 SVGAGI. The CDR3 contains 15 residues when both ends are counted.

The rearrangement joins TRBV29-1 to TRBJ1-2; the match to TRBD1 covers 7 bases. The CDR3 extends over 13 amino acids. The junction had 8 bases not matched to a gene; V was cut back by 5 bases and J by 5 bases. Germline lookup yields CDR1 SQVTM and CDR2 ANQGSEA. The CDR3 loop is CSVSEGALYGYTF. DNA of the CDR3: TGCAGCGTTTCAGAGGGGGCCCTTTATGGCTACACCTTC.

Only a few counts were recorded for this clone. This chain uses TRBV27 with TRBJ1-2; TRBD1 might be the D (6 bases). The CDR3 extends over 13 amino acids. Trimming took 7 bases from V and 4 from J, leaving 13 bases between them. Germline lookup yields CDR1 MNHEY and CDR2 SMNVEV (reference sequence). CDR3 residues: CASTPRGAYGYTF. CDR3 coding DNA: TGTGCCAGCACCCCCAGGGGTGCCTATGGCTACACCTTC.

This clone turned up a few times. This rearrangement joins TRBV7-6 to TRBJ2-1; 9 bases align to TRBD1. Per germline, CDR1 SGHVS and CDR2 FNYEAQ. CDR3 size: 17 residues. V shed 6 bases and J 9 bases; nucleotides not matched to a gene: 18. CDR3 bases: TGTGCCAGCAGTCGTATGGGGACAGGGCCCTTAAGTGGTGAGCAGTTCTTC. Its protein product is CASSRMGTGPLSGEQFF.

J is TRBJ2-3 and V is TRBV5-4, with 8 bases lining up with TRBD2. CDR1 SGHNT and CDR2 YYREEE come from the germline V gene (reference sequence). Trimming removed 1 base from V and 2 bases from J; junction bases left unmatched: 12. This CDR3 has 18 amino acids. The CDR3 region has the DNA TGTGCCAGCAGCTTGAGTGGCGGGGGGCCTAAAATCACAGATACGCAGTATTTT. Its translation: CASSLSGGGPKITDTQYF.

This clone was seen only a few times. The gene calls are TRBV11-2 and TRBJ1-5; no reliable D call. Trimming took off 0 bases at V and 7 bases at J, with 7 bases between the two ends. CDR3 size: 13 residues. Germline V lookup: CDR1 SGHAT, CDR2 FQNNGV. As DNA, the CDR3 is TGTGCCAGCAGCTTAGATCTGGGGCAGCCCCAGCATTTT. Translation: CASSLDLGQPQHF.

This clone occurred once. This sequence joins TRBV27 and TRBJ2-1; D gene uncertain. This CDR3 spans 13 amino acids. Per germline, CDR1 MNHEY and CDR2 SMNVEV (reference sequence). V lost 5 bases and J lost 7, with 12 bases in between. The CDR3 DNA is TGTGCCAGCAGTCCCCAAAGTTGGAATGAGCAGTTCTTC. Its protein product is CASSPQSWNEQFF.

This clone is termed medium-sized (0.01 to 0.1%). The chain has TRBV5-4 and TRBJ2-7, with 10 bases lining up with TRBD1. In germline, CDR1 is SGHNT, CDR2 YYREEE (reference sequence). The J segment lost 6 bases and the V segment lost 4 bases, leaving 7 bases of the junction unmatched. This CDR3 region has 14 residues. CDR3 coding DNA: TGTGCCAGCAGCGACCGGGACAGGGGTTTCGAGCAGTACTTC. It is translated as CASSDRDRGFEQYF.

V and J are TRBV2 and TRBJ1-5; D is uncertain. Trimming pared 7 bases from V and 6 bases from J, leaving 10 bases between. The CDR3 covers 12 residues. CDR1 is SNHLY and CDR2 is FYNNEI in the germline V gene. CDR3 sequence: CASTNGGQPQHF. The CDR3 DNA follows: TGTGCCAGCACTAACGGAGGTCAGCCCCAGCATTTT.

This sequence joins TRBV27 and TRBJ2-7; D tentatively reads TRBD1 or TRBD2 (5 bases each). With 3 bases removed from V and 6 bases from J, the gap between germline ends came to 12 bases. CDR1 and CDR2 (germline): MNHEY, SMNVEV (reference sequence). This CDR3 region has 13 residues. CDR3 DNA: TGTGCCAGCAGTTTTTCCAGGGCGGGCGAGCAGTACTTC. This translates into CASSFSRAGEQYF.

The rearrangement uses TRBV6-5 and TRBJ2-3; no clear D gene. Between the trimmed V and J ends, which lost 7 bases and 7 bases, there was a span of 18 bases. Germline V gene sequence: CDR1 MNHEY, CDR2 SVGAGI. The CDR3 covers 14 residues. In nucleotides, the CDR3 is TGTGCCAGCACCTCGGACGGACCGCAAAATACGCAGTATTTT. Encoded protein: CASTSDGPQNTQYF.

This clone is deemed medium-sized. The chain links TRBV10-1 to TRBJ1-1; 7 nucleotides line up with TRBD1. The CDR3 has 14 amino acids. V shed 5 bases, J shed 0 bases, and the junction held 3 bases outside the gene matches. Germline CDR1 is WNHNN and CDR2 is SYGVQD (reference sequence). In nucleotides, the CDR3 is TGCGCCAGCAGTCGGGACAGCATGAACACTGAAGCTTTCTTT. Encoded protein: CASSRDSMNTEAFF.

The J gene is TRBJ2-3, the V gene TRBV4-3; D may correspond to TRBD1 or TRBD2 (5 bases each). The V and J ends lost 2 bases and 0 bases respectively, with 12 bases between them. The CDR3 has 16 amino acids. Germline V gene lookup returns CDR1 LGHNA and CDR2 YSLEER. CDR3 DNA sequence: TGCGCCAGCAGCCAAAGATGGGACGGGAGCACAGATACGCAGTATTTT. It is translated as CASSQRWDGSTDTQYF.

The J gene is TRBJ2-3, the V gene TRBV11-2; D gene uncertain. The germline V gene encodes CDR1 SGHAT and CDR2 FQNNGV. The CDR3 is made up of 12 amino acids. Trimming cost V 2 bases and J 3 bases, with 3 bases left between them. CDR3 loop: CASSLITDTQYF. The DNA for the CDR3 is TGTGCCAGCAGCTTAATTACAGATACGCAGTATTTT.

This clone was picked up one time. The V gene is TRBV19, the J gene TRBJ2-2, with 9 nucleotides matching TRBD2. The germline CDR1 and CDR2 sequences are LNHDA and SQIVND (reference sequence). This CDR3 spans 15 amino acids. Losses at the gene ends were 1 base for V and 7 bases for J; bases not matched to a gene: 4. The CDR3 here is CASSIGLAEGGELFF. CDR3 in DNA: TGTGCCAGTAGTATAGGACTAGCGGAAGGCGGGGAGCTGTTTTTT.

The V call is TRBV20-1, the J call TRBJ2-3; no definite D call. The CDR3 sequence is 11 residues long. Between the trimmed V and J ends, which lost 0 bases and 10 bases, there was a span of 8 bases. CDR1 is DFQATT, CDR2 SNEGSKA, per germline (reference sequence). The CDR3 reads CSAREQQAQYF. CDR3 DNA sequence: TGCAGTGCTAGAGAACAGCAGGCGCAGTATTTT.

The V call is TRBV5-4, the J call TRBJ1-5, with D possibly TRBD1 on 6 matching bases. The CDR3 runs 13 residues. Per germline, CDR1 SGHNT and CDR2 YYREEE (reference sequence). V dropped 3 bases and J dropped 11 bases, with 15 bases sitting between them. The CDR3 reads CASSWGLESAQHF. The DNA for the CDR3 is TGTGCCAGCAGCTGGGGGCTAGAATCAGCCCAGCATTTT.

The V call is TRBV9, the J call TRBJ1-5; D uncertain. Germline V gives CDR1 SGDLS, CDR2 YYNGEE. CDR3 length equals 14 residues. V lost 3 bases and J lost 3, with 10 bases in between. The CDR3 sequence: CASSGGDNNQPQHF. CDR3 nucleotides: TGTGCCAGCAGCGGGGGTGATAACAATCAGCCCCAGCATTTT.

V gene TRBV6-6 combines with J gene TRBJ2-5; D may be TRBD2 (5 bases). There are 16 residues in the CDR3. V shed 3 bases and J shed 0 bases, with 14 bases lying between them. Germline lookup yields CDR1 MNHNY and CDR2 SVGAGI (reference sequence). CDR3 region: CASSYGYQRNQETQYF. The CDR3 DNA reads TGTGCCAGCAGTTATGGATACCAGCGGAACCAAGAGACCCAGTACTTC.

V is TRBV7-9 and J is TRBJ1-3; D remains unclear. Germline CDR1 SEHNR, CDR2 FQNEAQ (reference sequence). The CDR3 consists of 12 residues. The V gene lost 6 bases and the J gene lost 2 bases, with 5 bases spanning the gap. The CDR3 DNA reads TGTGCCAGCAGGCCAACTGGAAACACCATATATTTT. Protein: CASRPTGNTIYF.

V is TRBV13 and J is TRBJ2-3; no firm D call. The CDR3 runs to 17 residues. CDR1 and CDR2 (germline): PRHDT, FYEKMQ (reference sequence). The ends were cut back, 2 bases at V and 5 bases at J, with 20 bases in the middle. CDR3 amino acids: CASSLLALQGGLDTQYF. Here the CDR3 DNA reads TGTGCCAGCAGCTTATTGGCTTTACAAGGTGGGCTAGATACGCAGTATTTT.

J is TRBJ2-3 and V is TRBV15; 8 positions match TRBD1. This CDR3 spans 15 amino acids. Germline-derived CDR1 and CDR2 are LNHNV and YYDKDF (reference sequence). V lost 4 bases to trimming and J lost 0 bases; unmatched junction nucleotides: 3. The CDR3 DNA is TGTGCCACCAGCACGGGACAGGACAGCACAGATACGCAGTATTTT. This codes for CATSTGQDSTDTQYF.

The chain combines TRBV7-6 with TRBJ2-2; possible D gene TRBD1, 5 bases. This CDR3 region has 12 residues. Germline assignment: CDR1 SGHVS and CDR2 FNYEAQ. Trimming pared 8 bases from V and 5 bases from J, leaving 9 bases between. As DNA, the CDR3 is TGTGCCAGCGTAAGGGGAACCGGGGAGCTGTTTTTT. This gives the protein CASVRGTGELFF.

V and J are TRBV5-8 and TRBJ1-6; 7 nucleotides align to TRBD1. V shed 1 base, J shed 8 bases, and the junction held 12 bases outside the gene matches. The CDR3 has 17 residues. Germline V gene lookup returns CDR1 SGHTS and CDR2 YDEGEE. The CDR3: CASSLRARDSGDSPLHF. For the CDR3, the DNA is TGTGCCAGCAGCTTGAGAGCCCGGGACAGCGGGGATTCACCCCTCCACTTT. Full variable domain (outside the CDR3, taken from reference TRBV5-8 and TRBJ1-6): EAGVTQSPTHLIKTRGQQATLRCSPISGHTSVYWYQQALGLGLQFLLWYDEGEERNRGNFPPRFSGRQFPNYSSELNVNALELEDSALYLCASSLRARDSGDSPLHFGNGTRLTVT.

This rearrangement joins TRBV6-4 to TRBJ2-1; possible D gene TRBD1, 6 bases. CDR3 length equals 17 residues. The V end was cut by 5 bases, the J end by 0 bases, with 17 bases between. CDR1 and CDR2 from the germline V gene are MRHNA and SNTAGT. CDR3 DNA sequence: TGTGCCAGCAGTAAACAGGGTTTGGGGTCCTCCTACAATGAGCAGTTCTTC. Protein sequence: CASSKQGLGSSYNEQFF.

V and J are TRBV6-4 and TRBJ1-5, with a possible D match to TRBD1 (6 bases). This CDR3 has 14 residues. In germline, CDR1 is MRHNA, CDR2 SNTAGT. The V end lost 6 bases, the J end lost 1 base, and 10 bases lay between the germline ends. CDR3 sequence (DNA): TGTGCCAGCAGACGGACAGCGAGCAATCAGCCCCAGCATTTT. It yields the protein CASRRTASNQPQHF.